A selection of T cell receptor beta chains follows, all from one sample in a study of T cell responses to AZD1222 COVID-19 vaccine. Clones were sequenced by immunoSEQ multiplex PCR, and TCRdb holds only the in-frame ones, with some missing. In the table there are roughly 190,000 clones, 80% to 95% of which are singletons. Here the sequenced sample was peripheral blood, taken on day 0 of AZD1222 vaccination. The receptors shown here come from an adult in good health. Each CDR3 is given with its conserved first and last residue. The D gene is left open where the match is weak. Clone size, where shown, is once, few, many, or a class for clones that have expanded.

>TRBV9|-|TRBJ2-1|once
CASSGTTQGNEQFF
TGTGCCAGCAGCGGAACCACACAGGGCAATGAGCAGTTCTTC
>TRBV13|-|TRBJ2-2|-
CATRTMTNTGELFF
TGTGCCACCAGGACGATGACGAACACCGGGGAGCTGTTTTTT
>TRBV7-2|-|TRBJ2-2|-
CASSLNSAGELFF
TGTGCCAGCAGCTTAAACAGTGCCGGGGAGCTGTTTTTT
>TRBV6-1|-|TRBJ1-4|-
CASSETGLTAEKLFF
TGTGCCAGCAGTGAAACGGGGTTAACGGCCGAAAAACTGTTTTTT
>TRBV3-1/TRBV3-2|-|TRBJ2-3|once
CASSLNGGDTQYF
TGTGCCAGCAGCCTAAACGGGGGAGATACGCAGTATTTT
>TRBV7-8|TRBD1|TRBJ2-2|-
CASSSVGQGSTGELFF
TGTGCCAGCAGCTCCGTGGGACAGGGGAGTACCGGGGAGCTGTTTTTT
>TRBV6-5|TRBD1|TRBJ2-1|-
CASGGDRASNEQFF
TGTGCCAGCGGGGGGGACAGGGCTAGCAATGAGCAGTTCTTC
>TRBV20-1|-|TRBJ1-2|-
CSASWGEGYGYTF
TGCAGTGCTAGTTGGGGGGAGGGTTATGGCTACACCTTC
>TRBV11-2|-|TRBJ1-1|-
CASSLQRVNTEAFF
TGTGCCAGCAGCTTACAAAGGGTTAACACTGAAGCTTTCTTT
>TRBV5-1|-|TRBJ1-3|-
CASSLAGQFLNSGNTIYF
TGCGCCAGCAGCTTGGCCGGACAGTTTCTAAACTCTGGAAACACCATATATTTT
>TRBV19|TRBD2|TRBJ2-3|-
CASSIRTSGRIDTQYF
TGTGCCAGTAGTATCCGAACTAGCGGGAGGATAGATACGCAGTATTTT
>TRBV20-1|-|TRBJ1-5|-
CSASMSSPNQPQHF
TGCAGTGCTAGTATGAGTAGTCCCAATCAGCCCCAGCATTTT
>TRBV20-1|-|TRBJ1-6|-
CSAREAITLHF
TGCAGTGCTAGAGAGGCGATCACCCTCCACTTT
>TRBV7-9|TRBD2|TRBJ2-5|-
CASSPSRVAGGYQETQYF
TGTGCCAGCAGCCCGTCCCGGGTAGCGGGGGGTTACCAAGAGACCCAGTACTTC
>TRBV6-1|TRBD2|TRBJ2-7|-
CASSEGGLAYEQYF
TGTGCCAGCAGTGAAGGTGGACTAGCCTACGAGCAGTACTTC
>TRBV12-5|-|TRBJ2-6|-
CASGLGPGDPSGANVLTF
TGTGCTAGTGGTTTGGGGCCAGGGGACCCCTCTGGGGCCAACGTCCTGACTTTC
>TRBV3-1/TRBV3-2|-|TRBJ1-2|-
CASSLGVPYGYTF
TGTGCCAGCAGCCTGGGGGTACCCTATGGCTACACCTTC
>TRBV6-5|-|TRBJ2-7|-
CASSYSAITGYEQYF
TGTGCCAGCAGTTACTCGGCTATTACTGGCTACGAGCAGTACTTC
>TRBV7-9|-|TRBJ2-1|-
CASSLERVLWDEQFF
TGTGCCAGCAGCTTAGAGCGGGTCTTGTGGGATGAGCAGTTCTTC
>TRBV27|-|TRBJ1-4|-
CASRTQGGEKLFF
TGTGCCAGCAGAACCCAGGGCGGTGAAAAACTGTTTTTT
>TRBV19|-|TRBJ2-7|-
CASSTPGYEQYF
TGTGCCAGTAGTACCCCAGGGTACGAGCAGTACTTC
>TRBV28|TRBD1|TRBJ1-5|-
CASSLTGTGREVSNQPQHF
TGTGCCAGCAGTTTAACCGGGACAGGGCGTGAGGTTAGCAATCAGCCCCAGCATTTT
>TRBV2|-|TRBJ1-5|-
CASSWTGRPQHF
TGTGCCAGCAGTTGGACGGGGCGGCCCCAGCATTTT
>TRBV4-1|-|TRBJ2-1|-
CASSPTSRNEQFF
TGCGCCAGCAGCCCCACTAGTAGGAATGAGCAGTTCTTC
>TRBV5-8|TRBD1|TRBJ2-7|-
CASSKAGDRGTYEQYF
TGTGCCAGCAGCAAGGCGGGGGACAGGGGAACCTACGAGCAGTACTTC
>TRBV6-4|-|TRBJ2-1|-
CASSRDSMGNEQFF
TGTGCCAGCAGTCGAGACTCTATGGGCAATGAGCAGTTCTTC
>TRBV7-5|-|TRBJ1-6|-
CVRSSRKGQDNSPLHF
TGTGTCAGAAGCTCCCGCAAAGGCCAGGATAATTCACCCCTCCACTTT
>TRBV11-3|-|TRBJ2-2|-
CASSLDPSGYTGELFF
TGTGCCAGCAGCTTAGATCCCAGCGGATACACCGGGGAGCTGTTTTTT
>TRBV4-1|-|TRBJ1-2|-
CASSQDRWQGVGNGYTF
TGCGCCAGCAGCCAAGATCGTTGGCAGGGTGTGGGGAACGGCTACACCTTC
>TRBV6-5|-|TRBJ2-7|-
CASTPAGDGEQYF
TGTGCCAGCACCCCCGCAGGGGATGGCGAGCAGTACTTC
>TRBV7-9|TRBD2|TRBJ2-3|-
CASSLRTSGLDTQYF
TGTGCCAGCAGCCTTAGGACTAGCGGGCTAGATACGCAGTATTTT
>TRBV30|-|TRBJ1-1|-
CAWKAKLLDSENTEAFF
TGTGCCTGGAAAGCTAAACTACTCGACAGCGAGAACACTGAAGCTTTCTTT
>TRBV5-4|TRBD1|TRBJ2-3|once
CASSPRDRGTDTQYF
TGTGCCAGCAGCCCCCGGGACAGGGGCACAGATACGCAGTATTTT
>TRBV3-1/TRBV3-2|-|TRBJ1-5|-
CASSQGGEGQPQHF
TGTGCCAGCAGCCAAGGGGGGGAAGGGCAGCCCCAGCATTTT
>TRBV5-1|-|TRBJ2-3|once
CASSLSQTFTDTQYF
TGCGCCAGCAGCTTATCACAGACCTTCACAGATACGCAGTATTTT
>TRBV2|-|TRBJ2-7|-
CASSDGSAYEQYF
TGTGCCAGCAGTGACGGATCCGCCTACGAGCAGTACTTC
>TRBV6-5|TRBD2|TRBJ2-1|-
CASSQSGGAGNEQFF
TGTGCCAGCAGTCAGAGCGGGGGGGCGGGTAATGAGCAGTTCTTC
>TRBV19|-|TRBJ2-5|-
CASSSLQETQYF
TGTGCCAGTAGTAGCCTTCAAGAGACCCAGTACTTC
>TRBV5-1|TRBD1|TRBJ1-3|-
CASSGQGTGNTIYF
TGCGCCAGCAGCGGACAGGGAACTGGAAACACCATATATTTT
>TRBV2|-|TRBJ1-5|-
CASSSTESSNQPQHF
TGTGCCAGCAGTTCTACAGAGTCTAGCAATCAGCCCCAGCATTTT
>TRBV4-1|TRBD1|TRBJ1-6|-
CASSRAAQGNNSPLHF
TGCGCCAGCAGCCGAGCCGCACAGGGGAATAATTCACCCCTCCACTTT
>TRBV4-1|-|TRBJ1-2|-
CASSQASYGYTF
TGCGCCAGCAGCCAGGCTTCCTATGGCTACACCTTC
>TRBV20-1|TRBD2|TRBJ2-1|-
CSASHQGVAGVNNEQFF
TGCAGTGCTAGTCATCAGGGAGTAGCGGGAGTAAACAATGAGCAGTTCTTC
>TRBV3-1/TRBV3-2|-|TRBJ1-1|once
CASSLSNTEAFF
TGTGCCAGCAGCCTAAGTAACACTGAAGCTTTCTTT
>TRBV2|-|TRBJ2-7|-
CASSVGLDVWQYF
TGTGCCAGCAGTGTAGGGCTGGACGTTTGGCAGTACTTC
>TRBV4-1|-|TRBJ1-1|-
CASSQVGGAVTEAFF
TGCGCCAGCAGCCAAGTTGGAGGGGCAGTCACTGAAGCTTTCTTT
>TRBV10-3|-|TRBJ1-5|-
CAISGVDQPQHF
TGTGCCATCTCAGGGGTCGATCAGCCCCAGCATTTT
>TRBV4-1|-|TRBJ1-2|-
CASSQEGGGYGYTF
TGCGCCAGCAGCCAAGAGGGAGGGGGCTATGGCTACACCTTC
>TRBV5-1|-|TRBJ1-1|-
CASMLYVSGDASRSEAFF
TGCGCCAGCATGCTCTACGTGTCAGGGGACGCCTCAAGAAGTGAAGCTTTCTTT
>TRBV5-1|TRBD2|TRBJ2-2|-
CASSFVAGNTGELFF
TGCGCCAGCAGCTTCGTAGCGGGAAACACCGGGGAGCTGTTTTTT